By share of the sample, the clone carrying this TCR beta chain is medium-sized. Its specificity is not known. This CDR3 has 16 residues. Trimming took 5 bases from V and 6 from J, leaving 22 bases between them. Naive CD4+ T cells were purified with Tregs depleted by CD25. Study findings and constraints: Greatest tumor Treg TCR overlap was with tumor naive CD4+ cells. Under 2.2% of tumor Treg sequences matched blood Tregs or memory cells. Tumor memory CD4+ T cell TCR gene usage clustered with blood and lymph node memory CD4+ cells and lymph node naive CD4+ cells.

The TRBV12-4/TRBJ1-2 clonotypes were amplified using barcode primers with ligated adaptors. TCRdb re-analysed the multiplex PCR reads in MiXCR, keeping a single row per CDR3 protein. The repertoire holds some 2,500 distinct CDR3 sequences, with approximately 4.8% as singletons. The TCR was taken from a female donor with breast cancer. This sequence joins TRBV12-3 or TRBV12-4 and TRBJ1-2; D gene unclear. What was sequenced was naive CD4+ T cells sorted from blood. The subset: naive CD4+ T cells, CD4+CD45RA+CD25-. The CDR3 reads CASSTRAQIHPDGYTF. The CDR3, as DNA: TGTGCCAGCAGTACCCGCGCGCAGATACACCCCGATGGCTACACCTTC.